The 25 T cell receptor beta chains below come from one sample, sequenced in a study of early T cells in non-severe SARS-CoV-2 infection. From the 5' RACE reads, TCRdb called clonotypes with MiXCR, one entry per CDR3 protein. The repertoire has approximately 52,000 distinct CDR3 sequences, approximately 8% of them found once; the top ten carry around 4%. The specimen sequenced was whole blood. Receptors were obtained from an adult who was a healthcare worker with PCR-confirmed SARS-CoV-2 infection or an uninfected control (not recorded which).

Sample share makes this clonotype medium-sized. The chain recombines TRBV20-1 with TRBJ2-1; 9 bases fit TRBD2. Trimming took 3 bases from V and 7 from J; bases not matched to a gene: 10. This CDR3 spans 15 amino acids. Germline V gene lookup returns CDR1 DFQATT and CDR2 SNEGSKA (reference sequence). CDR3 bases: TGCAGTGCTAGCGGAAATTTGCTAGCGGGGAATGAGCAGTTCTTC. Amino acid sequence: CSASGNLLAGNEQFF.

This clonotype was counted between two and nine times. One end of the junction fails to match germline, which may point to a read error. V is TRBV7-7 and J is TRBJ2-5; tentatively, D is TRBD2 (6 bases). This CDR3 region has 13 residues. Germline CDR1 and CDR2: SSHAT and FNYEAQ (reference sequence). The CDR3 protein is CASSLAAQETQYF. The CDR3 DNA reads TGTGCTAGCAGCTTAGCGGCTCAAGAGACCCAGTACTTC.

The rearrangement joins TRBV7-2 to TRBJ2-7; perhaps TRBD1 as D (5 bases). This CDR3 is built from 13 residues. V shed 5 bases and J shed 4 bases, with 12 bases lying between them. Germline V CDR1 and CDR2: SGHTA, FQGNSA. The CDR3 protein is CASSLHKGYEQYF. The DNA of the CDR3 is TGTGCCAGCAGCCTTCACAAGGGGTACGAGCAGTACTTC.

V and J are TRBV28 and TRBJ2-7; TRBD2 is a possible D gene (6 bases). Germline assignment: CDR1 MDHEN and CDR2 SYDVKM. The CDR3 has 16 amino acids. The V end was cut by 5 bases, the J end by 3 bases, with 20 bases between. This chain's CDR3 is CASSDGFGLTFYEQYF. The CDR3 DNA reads TGTGCCAGCAGTGATGGATTCGGACTAACCTTCTACGAGCAGTACTTC. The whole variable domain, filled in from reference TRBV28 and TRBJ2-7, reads DVKVTQSSRYLVKRTGEKVFLECVQDMDHENMFWYRQDPGLGLRLIYFSYDVKMKEKGDIPEGYSVSREKKERFSLILESASTNQTSMYLCASSDGFGLTFYEQYFGPGTRLTVT.

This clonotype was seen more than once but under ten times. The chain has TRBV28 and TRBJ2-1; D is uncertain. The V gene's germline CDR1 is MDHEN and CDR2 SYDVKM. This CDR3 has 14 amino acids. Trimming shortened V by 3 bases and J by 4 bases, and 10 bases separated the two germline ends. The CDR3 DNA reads TGTGCCAGCAGTTTTGTAGGGATTTACAATGAGCAGTTCTTC. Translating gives CASSFVGIYNEQFF.

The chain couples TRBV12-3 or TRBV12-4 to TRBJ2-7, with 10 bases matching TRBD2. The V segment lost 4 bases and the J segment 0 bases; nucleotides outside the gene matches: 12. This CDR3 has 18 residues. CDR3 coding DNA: TGTGCCAGCAGTTCTGCCCGATTAGCGGGGGGCTACTCCTACGAGCAGTACTTC. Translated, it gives CASSSARLAGGYSYEQYF.

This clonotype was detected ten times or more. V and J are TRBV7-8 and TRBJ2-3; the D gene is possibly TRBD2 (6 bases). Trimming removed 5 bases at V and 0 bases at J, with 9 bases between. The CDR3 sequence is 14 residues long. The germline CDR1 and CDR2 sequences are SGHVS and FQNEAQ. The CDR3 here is CASSRETSTDTQYF. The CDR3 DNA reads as TGTGCCAGCAGCCGGGAGACTAGCACAGATACGCAGTATTTT.

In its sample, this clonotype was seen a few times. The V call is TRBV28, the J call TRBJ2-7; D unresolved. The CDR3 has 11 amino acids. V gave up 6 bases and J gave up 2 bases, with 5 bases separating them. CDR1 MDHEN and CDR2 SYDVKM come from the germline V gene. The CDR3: CASRSPYEQYF. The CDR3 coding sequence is TGTGCCAGCAGATCCCCCTACGAGCAGTACTTC. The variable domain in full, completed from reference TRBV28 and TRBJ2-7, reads DVKVTQSSRYLVKRTGEKVFLECVQDMDHENMFWYRQDPGLGLRLIYFSYDVKMKEKGDIPEGYSVSREKKERFSLILESASTNQTSMYLCASRSPYEQYFGPGTRLTVT.

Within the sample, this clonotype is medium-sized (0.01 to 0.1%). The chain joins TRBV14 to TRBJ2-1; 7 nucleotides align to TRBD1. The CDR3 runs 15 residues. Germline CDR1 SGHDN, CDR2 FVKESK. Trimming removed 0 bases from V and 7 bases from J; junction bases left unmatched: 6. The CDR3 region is CASSQDWDSGNEQFF. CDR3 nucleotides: TGTGCCAGCAGCCAAGACTGGGACAGTGGAAATGAGCAGTTCTTC.

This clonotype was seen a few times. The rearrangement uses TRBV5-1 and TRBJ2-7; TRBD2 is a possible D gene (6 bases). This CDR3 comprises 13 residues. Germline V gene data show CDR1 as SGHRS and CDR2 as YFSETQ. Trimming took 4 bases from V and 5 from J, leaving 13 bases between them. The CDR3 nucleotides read TGCGCCAGCAGCCGAGGGGAGGTGGACGAGCAGTACTTC. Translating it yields CASSRGEVDEQYF.

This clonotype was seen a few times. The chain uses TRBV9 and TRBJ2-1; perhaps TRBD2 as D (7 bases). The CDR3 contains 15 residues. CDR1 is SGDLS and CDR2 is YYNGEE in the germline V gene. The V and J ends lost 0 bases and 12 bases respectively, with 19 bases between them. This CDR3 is CASSVVASGGGTQFF. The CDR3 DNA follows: TGTGCCAGCAGCGTAGTAGCTAGCGGAGGGGGGACGCAGTTCTTC.

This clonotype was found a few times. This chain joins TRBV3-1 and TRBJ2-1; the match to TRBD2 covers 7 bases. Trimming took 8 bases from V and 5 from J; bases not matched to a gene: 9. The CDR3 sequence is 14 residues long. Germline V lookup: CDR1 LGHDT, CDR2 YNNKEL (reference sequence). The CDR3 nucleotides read TGTGCCAGCTCCGGGGGGAGTTTTCACAATGAGCAGTTCTTC. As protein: CASSGGSFHNEQFF.

In DNA form, the CDR3 reads TGTGCCAGCAGCCCCTGGGGAAAGGGAGATACGCAGTATTTT. Its protein product is CASSPWGKGDTQYF. The chain couples TRBV7-9 to TRBJ2-3; D gene ambiguous. The CDR3 extends over 14 amino acids. V gave up 5 bases and J gave up 5 bases, with 14 bases separating them. CDR1 is SEHNR, CDR2 FQNEAQ, per germline (reference sequence).

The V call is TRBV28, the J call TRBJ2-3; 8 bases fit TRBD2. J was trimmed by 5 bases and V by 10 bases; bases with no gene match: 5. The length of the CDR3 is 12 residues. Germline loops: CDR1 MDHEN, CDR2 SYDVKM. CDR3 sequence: CAISGSIDTQYF. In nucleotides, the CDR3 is TGTGCCATAAGCGGGAGTATAGATACGCAGTATTTT.

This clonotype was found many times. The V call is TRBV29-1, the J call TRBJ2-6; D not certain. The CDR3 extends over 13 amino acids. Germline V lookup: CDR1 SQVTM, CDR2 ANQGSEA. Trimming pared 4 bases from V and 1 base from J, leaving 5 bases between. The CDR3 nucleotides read TGCAGCGTTGTACCGTCTGGGGCCAACGTCCTGACTTTC. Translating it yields CSVVPSGANVLTF.

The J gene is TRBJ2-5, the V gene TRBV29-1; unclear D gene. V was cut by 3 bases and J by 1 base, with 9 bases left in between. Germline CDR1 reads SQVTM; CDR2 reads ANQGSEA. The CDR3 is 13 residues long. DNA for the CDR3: TGCAGCGTTGACGGGTCCACCCAAGAGACCCAGTACTTC. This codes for CSVDGSTQETQYF.

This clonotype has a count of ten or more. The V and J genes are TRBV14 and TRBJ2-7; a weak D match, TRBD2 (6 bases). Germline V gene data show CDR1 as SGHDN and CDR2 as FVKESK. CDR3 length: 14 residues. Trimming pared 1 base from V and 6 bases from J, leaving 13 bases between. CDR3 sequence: CASSQGAGRSEQYF. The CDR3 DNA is TGTGCCAGCAGCCAAGGGGCAGGGAGGTCCGAGCAGTACTTC.

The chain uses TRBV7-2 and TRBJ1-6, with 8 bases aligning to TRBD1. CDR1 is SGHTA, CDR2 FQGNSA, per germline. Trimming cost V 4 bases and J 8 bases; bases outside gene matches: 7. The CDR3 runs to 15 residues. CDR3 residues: CASSSGQGFDSPLHF. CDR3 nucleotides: TGTGCCAGCAGCTCAGGACAGGGTTTTGATTCACCCCTCCACTTT.

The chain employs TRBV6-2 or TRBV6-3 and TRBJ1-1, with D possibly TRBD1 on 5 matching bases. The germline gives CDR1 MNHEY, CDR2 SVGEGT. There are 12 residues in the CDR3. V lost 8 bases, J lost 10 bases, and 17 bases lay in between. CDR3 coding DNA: TGTGCCAGCCATCACCAGTCCGGGGGAGCTTTCTTT. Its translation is CASHHQSGGAFF.

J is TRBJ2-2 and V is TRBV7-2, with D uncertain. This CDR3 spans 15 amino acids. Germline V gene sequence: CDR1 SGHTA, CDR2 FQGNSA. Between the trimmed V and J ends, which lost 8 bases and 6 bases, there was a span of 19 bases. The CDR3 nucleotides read TGTGCCAGCCACGCCAAGCGATCTGTGGCCGGGGAGCTGTTTTTT. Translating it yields CASHAKRSVAGELFF.

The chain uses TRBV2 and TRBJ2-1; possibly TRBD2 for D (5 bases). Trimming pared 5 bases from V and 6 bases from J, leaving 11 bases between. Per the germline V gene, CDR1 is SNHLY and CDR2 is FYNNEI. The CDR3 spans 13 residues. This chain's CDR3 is CASSPRAGNEQFF. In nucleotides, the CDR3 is TGTGCCAGCAGTCCTAGGGCGGGCAATGAGCAGTTCTTC.

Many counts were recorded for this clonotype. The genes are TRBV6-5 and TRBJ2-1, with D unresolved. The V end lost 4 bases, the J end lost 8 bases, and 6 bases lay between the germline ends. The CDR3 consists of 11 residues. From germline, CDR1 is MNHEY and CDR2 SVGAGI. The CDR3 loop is CASSSTYEQFF. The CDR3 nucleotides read TGTGCCAGCAGTTCCACCTATGAGCAGTTCTTC.

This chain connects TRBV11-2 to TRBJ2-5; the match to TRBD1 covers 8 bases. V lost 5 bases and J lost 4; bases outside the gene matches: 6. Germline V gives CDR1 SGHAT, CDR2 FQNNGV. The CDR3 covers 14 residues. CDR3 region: CASSVYRGRETQYF. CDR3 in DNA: TGTGCCAGCAGCGTATACAGGGGGAGAGAGACCCAGTACTTC. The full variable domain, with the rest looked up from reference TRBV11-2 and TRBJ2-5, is EAGVAQSPRYKIIEKRQSVAFWCNPISGHATLYWYQQILGQGPKLLIQFQNNGVVDDSQLPKDRFSAERLKGVDSTLKIQPAKLEDSAVYLCASSVYRGRETQYFGPGTRLLVL.

This CDR3 reads CATSGGGTEAFF. CDR3 DNA: TGCGCCACTTCGGGGGGGGGCACTGAAGCTTTCTTT. The rearrangement uses TRBV10-2 and TRBJ1-1; D possibly corresponds to TRBD1 (5 bases). The CDR3 has 12 residues. V gave up 10 bases and J gave up 4 bases, with 13 bases separating them. Per the germline V gene, CDR1 is WSHSY and CDR2 is SAAADI.

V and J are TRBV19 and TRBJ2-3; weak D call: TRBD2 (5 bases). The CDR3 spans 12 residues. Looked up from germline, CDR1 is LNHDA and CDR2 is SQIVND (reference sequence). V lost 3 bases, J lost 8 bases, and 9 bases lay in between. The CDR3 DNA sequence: TGTGCCAGTAGTATGGTGGAGGCTACGCAGTATTTT. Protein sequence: CASSMVEATQYF.